This TCR beta chain comes out of a study of T cells after yellow fever vaccination. The wider study: Preparation used SMART-Seq v4 Ultra Low Input for the low-cell-number fractions.

General study results and limits: Detected again after the booster were most primary-vaccination clones, at 95% to 98% CD4 and roughly 88% CD8. CD4 and CD8 compartments shared a small share of clonotypes, likely from convergent recombination.

This clonotype came up a few times. Antigen unknown. TCRdb re-analysed the 5' RACE reads in MiXCR, keeping a single row per CDR3 protein. The sample carries about 75,000 distinct CDR3 sequences, about 7.7% recorded once. The sequence was collected from a man aged 18 to 30 who received the YFV17D yellow fever vaccine. Sample: CD8+ T cells sorted from PBMCs, taken 10 days after the first yellow fever vaccination.

Here the CDR3 DNA reads TGCGCCAGCAGGACTGCAACTAATGAAAAACTGTTTTTT. Residues: CASRTATNEKLFF. The chain couples TRBV5-1 to TRBJ1-4; D not resolved. The germline V and J ends were trimmed by 5 bases and 0 bases, with 5 bases remaining between them. CDR1 SGHRS and CDR2 YFSETQ come from the germline V gene. CDR3 length equals 13 residues.